This is a list of T cell receptor beta chains from one sample in a study of blood T cell repertoires in COVID-19. Some clones are missing from TCRdb's copy, which holds only in-frame ones; the method was immunoSEQ multiplex PCR. The profile shows roughly 45,000 clones, roughly 93% of them singletons. The sample consisted of peripheral blood. Receptors originate from a man aged 60 to 75 with COVID-19, enrolled during active disease. CDR3s include the opening cysteine and the closing phenylalanine or tryptophan. D genes are given only for firm matches. Rows give clone size only sometimes, using once, few, many, or a class for an expanded clone.

j_call v_call clone_size d_call cdr3_aa cdr3_nt
TRBJ2-2 TRBV6-5 NA NA CASRTANTGELFF TGTGCCAGCAGGACAGCGAACACCGGGGAGCTGTTTTTT
TRBJ1-1 TRBV3-1/TRBV3-2 once NA CASSRWRGRTNTEAFF TGTGCCAGCAGCCGATGGCGGGGCAGGACGAACACTGAAGCTTTCTTT
TRBJ1-1 TRBV6-5 NA NA CATVRGEDTEAFF TGTGCCACCGTCCGAGGGGAGGACACTGAAGCTTTCTTT
TRBJ2-5 TRBV7-3 NA NA CASSFGGRPQETQYF TGTGCCAGCAGCTTTGGTGGGAGGCCACAAGAGACCCAGTACTTC
TRBJ2-3 TRBV2 NA TRBD1 CATSGTGGTDTQYF TGTGCCACCTCCGGGACAGGGGGCACAGATACGCAGTATTTT
TRBJ1-2 TRBV19 NA NA CASSIGGLYGYTF TGTGCCAGTAGTATAGGAGGGCTCTATGGCTACACCTTC
TRBJ1-1 TRBV7-2 once NA CASSLSTGNTEAFF TGTGCCAGCAGCTTAAGTACAGGGAACACTGAAGCTTTCTTT
TRBJ2-7 TRBV11-2 NA TRBD2 CASSLDRWLAGVGDEQYF TGTGCCAGCAGCTTAGATCGGTGGCTAGCGGGAGTCGGCGACGAGCAGTACTTC
TRBJ1-1 TRBV3-1/TRBV3-2 NA NA CASSQSGTGDTEAFF TGTGCCAGCAGCCAAAGTGGGACGGGGGACACTGAAGCTTTCTTT
TRBJ2-2 TRBV9 NA NA CASSPLLSGVGELFF TGTGCCAGCAGCCCCCTTCTCTCAGGGGTCGGGGAGCTGTTTTTT
TRBJ2-1 TRBV14 NA TRBD2 CASRLAGTSGSEQFF TGTGCCAGCAGGCTGGCTGGGACTAGCGGGAGTGAGCAGTTCTTC
TRBJ2-7 TRBV12-5 NA NA CASGFGDSYEQYF TGTGCTAGTGGTTTTGGAGACTCCTACGAGCAGTACTTC
TRBJ2-5 TRBV24-1 NA TRBD1 CATSDPRTGQETQYF TGTGCCACCAGTGATCCAAGGACAGGGCAGGAGACCCAGTACTTC
TRBJ2-7 TRBV20-1 NA NA CSARWSYEQYF TGCAGTGCTAGATGGAGCTACGAGCAGTACTTC
TRBJ2-7 TRBV24-1 NA TRBD2 CATSDTGLAGVHEQYF TGTGCCACCAGTGACACGGGACTAGCGGGAGTCCACGAGCAGTACTTC
TRBJ1-1 TRBV6-5 NA NA CASTREGLVTEAFF TGTGCCAGCACCCGGGAGGGGTTGGTCACTGAAGCTTTCTTT
TRBJ1-6 TRBV6-2/TRBV6-3 NA NA CASSYSGQGLGSPLHF TGTGCCAGCAGTTACTCCGGCCAGGGGCTAGGTTCACCCCTCCACTTT
TRBJ2-2 TRBV11-1 NA NA CASSSGQTTGELFF TGTGCCAGCAGCTCAGGACAGACCACCGGGGAGCTGTTTTTT
TRBJ1-2 TRBV30 NA NA CAWSRRITYGYTF TGTGCCTGGAGTCGCAGGATAACCTATGGCTACACCTTC
TRBJ2-5 TRBV2 NA NA CASSEALSRGRETQYF TGTGCCAGCAGTGAAGCGCTTAGCAGGGGAAGAGAGACCCAGTACTTC
TRBJ1-1 TRBV11-2 NA NA CASSFYREEAFF TGTGCCAGCAGCTTCTACCGGGAGGAAGCTTTCTTT
TRBJ2-6 TRBV7-9 NA TRBD1 CASSPGQDFFSGANVLTF TGTGCCAGCAGCCCGGGACAGGACTTTTTCTCTGGGGCCAACGTCCTGACTTTC
TRBJ1-1 TRBV3-1/TRBV3-2 NA NA CASSQSWRVESAEAFF TGTGCCAGCAGCCAGAGTTGGCGGGTTGAGTCGGCTGAAGCTTTCTTT
TRBJ2-7 TRBV3-1/TRBV3-2 NA NA CASSQGKVAEQYF TGTGCCAGCAGCCAAGGAAAGGTAGCCGAGCAGTACTTC
TRBJ1-5 TRBV11-2 NA NA CASSTDTNQPQHF TGTGCCAGCAGCACAGACACGAATCAGCCCCAGCATTTT
TRBJ1-4 TRBV5-6 NA TRBD1 CASSLGGQGFMLFF TGTGCCAGCAGCTTGGGGGGACAGGGATTCATGCTGTTTTTT
TRBJ2-7 TRBV11-2 NA TRBD1 CASSSRRGHSYEQYF TGTGCCAGCAGCTCCCGAAGGGGGCACTCCTACGAGCAGTACTTC
TRBJ1-6 TRBV29-1 once NA CSSGILNSPLHF TGCAGCTCCGGGATACTCAATTCACCCCTCCACTTT
TRBJ2-4 TRBV5-5 NA NA CASSLATDTYAIQYF TGTGCCAGCAGCTTGGCGACCGACACCTATGCCATTCAGTACTTC
TRBJ2-2 TRBV6-5 NA TRBD1 CASRLDRVYAGELFF TGTGCCAGCAGACTAGACAGGGTTTATGCCGGGGAGCTGTTTTTT
TRBJ1-2 TRBV27 NA TRBD1 CASSPQPGTGYGYTF TGTGCCAGCAGTCCCCAACCGGGGACAGGTTATGGCTACACCTTC
TRBJ2-3 TRBV19 NA TRBD2 CASSPQRLAGVEDTQYF TGTGCCAGTAGTCCCCAGCGGTTAGCGGGGGTGGAAGATACGCAGTATTTT
TRBJ1-3 TRBV21-1 NA NA CASSTTGLGNTIYF TGTGCCAGCAGCACCACAGGGTTAGGTAACACCATATATTTT
TRBJ1-5 TRBV27 NA NA CASSSRLQGSNQPQHF TGTGCCAGCAGTAGCCGCTTACAGGGAAGCAATCAGCCCCAGCATTTT
TRBJ1-2 TRBV28 NA NA CATQAVNYGYTF TGTGCCACCCAAGCGGTTAACTATGGCTACACCTTC
TRBJ1-2 TRBV3-1/TRBV3-2 NA NA CASRARGPNYGYTF TGTGCCAGCAGAGCGAGAGGGCCTAACTATGGCTACACCTTC
TRBJ1-4 TRBV4-1 NA NA CASSQAGSRSATNEKLFF TGCGCCAGCAGCCAAGCGGGGAGCCGGTCTGCAACTAATGAAAAACTGTTTTTT
TRBJ2-4 TRBV21-1 NA NA CASSKSTLAKNIQYF TGTGCCAGCAGCAAATCTACGCTAGCCAAAAACATTCAGTACTTC
TRBJ2-2 TRBV15 NA TRBD2 CATSRGTSGSMNGELFF TGTGCCACCAGCAGAGGTACTAGCGGGAGTATGAACGGGGAGCTGTTTTTT
TRBJ1-1 TRBV28 NA TRBD1 CASSSRGTGSTEAFF TGTGCCAGCAGTTCCCGAGGGACAGGGAGCACTGAAGCTTTCTTT
TRBJ2-5 TRBV14 NA TRBD2 CASSHIPGLGQETQYF TGTGCCAGCAGCCATATCCCCGGACTAGGCCAAGAGACCCAGTACTTC
TRBJ1-2 TRBV5-1 NA TRBD1 CASSPQGPFDGYTF TGCGCCAGCAGTCCACAGGGGCCCTTCGATGGCTACACCTTC
TRBJ2-3 TRBV7-8 NA TRBD1 CASSSPGTGGTDTQYF TGTGCCAGCAGCTCCCCCGGGACAGGGGGCACAGATACGCAGTATTTT
TRBJ2-7 TRBV3-1/TRBV3-2 NA TRBD2 CASSQDILAGSYEQYF TGTGCCAGCAGCCAAGATATTCTAGCGGGGTCTTACGAGCAGTACTTC
TRBJ2-1 TRBV19 NA TRBD2 CASSIERGGYNEQFF TGTGCCAGTAGTATAGAGCGGGGGGGCTACAATGAGCAGTTCTTC
TRBJ1-1 TRBV5-4 NA TRBD1 CASSLMIGTGGFVNTEAFF TGTGCCAGCAGCTTGATGATCGGGACAGGGGGGTTCGTGAACACTGAAGCTTTCTTT
TRBJ1-2 TRBV5-4 once TRBD1 CASSFGTGAINYGYTF TGTGCCAGCAGCTTCGGGACAGGGGCAATTAACTATGGCTACACCTTC
TRBJ1-1 TRBV6-4 NA NA CASKVTGTKNTEAFF TGTGCCAGCAAGGTTACAGGTACTAAGAACACTGAAGCTTTCTTT
TRBJ2-1 TRBV29-1 NA NA CSAGSGGEQFF TGCAGCGCCGGGTCCGGCGGTGAGCAGTTCTTC